Listed below are T cell receptor beta chains from one sample, sequenced in a study of shared clonotypes between healthy human individuals. The repertoire was sequenced with immunoSEQ multiplex PCR; TCRdb's copy has only in-frame clones and lacks some. The sample includes over a million clones, approximately 97% of them seen just once. Sequenced sample: naive CD4+ T cells sorted from blood. These receptors all stem from a man aged 25 to 40 in good health. Both conserved end residues are part of each CDR3. D genes are given only for firm matches. Not all rows give a size; the values are once, few, many and, for expanded clones, a class.

clone size | J gene | D gene | V gene | CDR3 DNA | CDR3 protein
NA | TRBJ2-1 | TRBD1 | TRBV18 | TGTGCCAGCTCACCACCCAGCAGGGGGCAGCCCTACAATGAGCAGTTCTTC | CASSPPSRGQPYNEQFF
NA | TRBJ1-4 | NA | TRBV5-4 | TGTGCCAGCAGCTTACAGACAAGGCCGGAAAAACTGTTTTTT | CASSLQTRPEKLFF
NA | TRBJ2-7 | NA | TRBV5-1 | TGCGCCAGCAGCCGAAGCCGGGACTCCGGGCACGAGCAGTACTTC | CASSRSRDSGHEQYF
NA | TRBJ1-2 | NA | TRBV7-9 | TGTGCCAGCAGCCTAGAATCCGGGACACGGTATGGCTACACCTTC | CASSLESGTRYGYTF
NA | TRBJ1-3 | NA | TRBV5-4 | TGTGCCAGCAGCTTGTCAGCAGGAAACACCATATATTTT | CASSLSAGNTIYF
once | TRBJ2-7 | TRBD2 | TRBV9 | TGTGCCAGCAGCGTAGCCGGGAGGGCTGTCGACGAGCAGTACTTC | CASSVAGRAVDEQYF
NA | TRBJ2-7 | TRBD1 | TRBV29-1 | TGCAGCCCACTTCGGACAGGGACAACCTACGAGCAGTACTTC | CSPLRTGTTYEQYF
NA | TRBJ2-5 | TRBD1 | TRBV9 | TGTGCCAGCAGCGTATTAGGGACAGTGCAAGAGACCCAGTACTTC | CASSVLGTVQETQYF
NA | TRBJ2-7 | NA | TRBV28 | TGTGCCAGCAGCCCCAGGCAGGGACCCTCCTACGAGCAGTACTTC | CASSPRQGPSYEQYF
NA | TRBJ1-1 | NA | TRBV5-1 | TGCGCCAGCAGCGGGACCGGGTCGCCGAACACTGAAGCTTTCTTT | CASSGTGSPNTEAFF
NA | TRBJ2-3 | TRBD1 | TRBV9 | TGTGCCAGCAGCGCGGACAGGGGGCCGGGCACAGATACGCAGTATTTT | CASSADRGPGTDTQYF
NA | TRBJ2-7 | TRBD2 | TRBV9 | TGTGCCAGCAGCGCAGGTCTAGCGGTGGGCTCCTACGAGCAGTACTTC | CASSAGLAVGSYEQYF
NA | TRBJ2-1 | NA | TRBV7-9 | TGTGCCAGCAGCTTAGGACGCGGTCTAAGTGGGAATGAGCAGTTCTTC | CASSLGRGLSGNEQFF
NA | TRBJ2-7 | NA | TRBV18 | TGTGCCAGCTCACCAAAAGCAGGGGTTCCTCCGAGCTCCTACGAGCAGTACTTC | CASSPKAGVPPSSYEQYF
NA | TRBJ2-3 | NA | TRBV11-2 | TGTGCCAGCAGCTTAATGGGAAAGGGGGGCACAGATACGCAGTATTTT | CASSLMGKGGTDTQYF
NA | TRBJ2-1 | NA | TRBV7-2 | TGTGCCAGCGCAGAGAGGGTGGTAGCTTACAATGAGCAGTTCTTC | CASAERVVAYNEQFF
NA | TRBJ1-2 | TRBD1 | TRBV7-6 | TGTGCCAGCAGCTTAGGGGGACAGGGGGCAATCAGGGGCTACACCTTC | CASSLGGQGAIRGYTF
NA | TRBJ2-3 | TRBD2 | TRBV5-1 | TGCGCCAGCAGTCGGGGGACTAGCGGGAGAATTAGGGCAGATACGCAGTATTTT | CASSRGTSGRIRADTQYF
NA | TRBJ2-7 | NA | TRBV28 | TGTGCCAGCAGTCTGGGGTTTATGCGTCCTCGTAGCTCCTACGAGCAGTACTTC | CASSLGFMRPRSSYEQYF
NA | TRBJ2-1 | TRBD2 | TRBV7-9 | TGTGCCAGCCCAAGGCGGGAGGGCCTTCGGCAGTTCTTC | CASPRREGLRQFF
NA | TRBJ2-3 | TRBD2 | TRBV7-6 | TGTGCCAGCAGCTCCTGGGAGGGCCTTTCTAGGCGCACAGATACGCAGTATTTT | CASSSWEGLSRRTDTQYF
NA | TRBJ2-1 | NA | TRBV5-8 | TGTGCCAGCAGCTTGGCCGGGAACAATGAGCAGTTCTTC | CASSLAGNNEQFF
NA | TRBJ2-5 | TRBD2 | TRBV19 | TGTGCCAGTAAAACTAGCGGGAGTACGACCCAGTACTTC | CASKTSGSTTQYF
NA | TRBJ2-7 | NA | TRBV10-3 | TGTGCCATCAGTGAGATTAGCGCGAGCGACTACGAGCAGTACTTC | CAISEISASDYEQYF
NA | TRBJ2-7 | NA | TRBV15 | TGTGCCACCAGCAGGGAAGGACTGGACGCCTACGAGCAGTACTTC | CATSREGLDAYEQYF
NA | TRBJ2-3 | TRBD2 | TRBV23-1 | TGCGCCAGCAGTCAATGGGGGAGGGCAGATACGCAGTATTTT | CASSQWGRADTQYF
NA | TRBJ2-7 | NA | TRBV28 | TGTGCCAGCAGTCCCCGGTGGGAGCAGTACTTC | CASSPRWEQYF
NA | TRBJ2-1 | NA | TRBV5-1 | TGCGCCAGCAGCTTGGGGGCGGGATTAGGTTACAATGAGCAGTTCTTC | CASSLGAGLGYNEQFF
NA | TRBJ2-7 | NA | TRBV19 | TGTGCCAGTAAAGGGAACCCGTTGGGAGAAACCTACGAGCAGTACTTC | CASKGNPLGETYEQYF
NA | TRBJ2-1 | TRBD2 | TRBV19 | TGTGCCAGTAGTATGGGACTAGCGCCCTACAATGAGCAGTTCTTC | CASSMGLAPYNEQFF
NA | TRBJ2-2 | TRBD2 | TRBV7-2 | TGTGCCAACAGCTTAGTCCCTAGCGGGAGGGCCGCCGGGGAGCTGTTTTTT | CANSLVPSGRAAGELFF
NA | TRBJ2-3 | TRBD2 | TRBV5-6 | TGTGCCAGCAGCCTGCGGACTAGCGGGAATTTTGGAGATACGCAGTATTTT | CASSLRTSGNFGDTQYF
NA | TRBJ2-3 | TRBD2 | TRBV5-4 | TGTGCCAGCACAGGACGGGAGGGGGATACGCAGTATTTT | CASTGREGDTQYF